This entry lists 13 T cell receptor beta chains sequenced from one sample in a study of PD-L1 blockade in urothelial cancer. Libraries were prepared by immunoSEQ multiplex PCR; TCRdb keeps only in-frame clonotypes and omits some of them. The table lists 55,000 to 70,000 clones, roughly 82% of them singletons. The material was PBMCs, obtained around atezolizumab (anti-PD-L1) treatment. Every receptor here comes from a man in his 70s with urothelial cancer.

This clone was seen only a few times. V is TRBV28 and J is TRBJ1-1; TRBD1 agrees at 7 bases. Germline assignment: CDR1 MDHEN and CDR2 SYDVKM. The junction had 12 bases not matched to a gene; V was cut back by 10 bases and J by 4 bases. The CDR3 totals 14 residues. The CDR3 is CATAGTVYFTEAFF. The CDR3 region has the DNA TGTGCCACCGCGGGGACAGTTTACTTCACTGAAGCTTTCTTT.

Worth noting for this clone: Compared with germline, one end of the junction differs, possibly owing to a read error. CDR3 DNA: TGTGCTAGCAGCTTAACGGCGGGAGGATTCCAAGAGACCCAGTACTTC. Its protein product is CASSLTAGGFQETQYF. The V call is TRBV7-7, the J call TRBJ2-5; 8 bases agree with TRBD2. The CDR3 is 16 residues long. In germline, CDR1 is SSHAT, CDR2 FNYEAQ (reference sequence).

The chain links TRBV7-9 to TRBJ2-5; 8 positions match TRBD1. CDR3 length equals 13 residues. Germline CDR1 reads SEHNR; CDR2 reads FQNEAQ (reference sequence). Trimming removed 2 bases from V and 4 bases from J; junction bases left unmatched: 0. DNA of the CDR3: TGTGCCAGCAGCTTACAGGGGGCAGAGACCCAGTACTTC. Residues: CASSLQGAETQYF.

The chain employs TRBV5-1 and TRBJ2-1, with 12 bases identical to TRBD2. The CDR3 is made up of 23 amino acids. The J segment lost 3 bases and the V segment lost 0 bases, leaving 22 bases of the junction unmatched. The germline gives CDR1 SGHRS, CDR2 YFSETQ. The CDR3: CASSLGASGRVRRNPPYYNEQFF. The CDR3, as DNA: TGCGCCAGCAGCTTGGGGGCTAGCGGGAGGGTTAGGCGGAACCCGCCATACTACAATGAGCAGTTCTTC.

V and J are TRBV29-1 and TRBJ1-2, with D possibly matching TRBD1 (5 bases). The V gene lost 1 base and the J gene lost 4 bases, with 7 bases spanning the gap. The germline CDR1 and CDR2 sequences are SQVTM and ANQGSEA. The CDR3 covers 12 residues. The CDR3 bases are TGCAGCGTTGAAGGACAGTTCTATGGCTACACCTTC. Translating it yields CSVEGQFYGYTF.

J is TRBJ2-3 and V is TRBV30; a weak D match, TRBD2 (6 bases). Germline CDR1 reads GTSNPN; CDR2 reads SVGIG (reference sequence). Between the trimmed V and J ends, which lost 6 bases and 0 bases, there was a span of 16 bases. This CDR3 is built from 15 residues. The DNA of the CDR3 is TGTGCCTGCCAACATACTAGCCGGAGCACAGATACGCAGTATTTT. Translation: CACQHTSRSTDTQYF.

CDR3 in amino acids: CAIRPGTGDSTEAFF. The CDR3, as DNA: TGTGCCATCCGTCCCGGGACAGGGGACTCCACTGAAGCTTTCTTT. This sequence joins TRBV10-3 and TRBJ1-1; TRBD1 matches 10 bases. The CDR3 has 15 amino acids. Germline V gene data show CDR1 as ENHRY and CDR2 as SYGVKD. V trimming: 8 bases; J trimming: 4 bases; junction bases outside the gene matches: 10.

The chain combines TRBV7-9 with TRBJ2-7, with TRBD2 identical over 10 bases. The germline V gene encodes CDR1 SEHNR and CDR2 FQNEAQ (reference sequence). V trimming: 5 bases; J trimming: 3 bases; junction bases outside the gene matches: 7. This CDR3 has 15 amino acids. CDR3 DNA: TGTGCCAGCAGCCCAGGACTAGCGGTGTACTACGAGCAGTACTTC. Protein: CASSPGLAVYYEQYF.

The chain uses TRBV19 and TRBJ1-1; D is possibly TRBD1 (5 bases). CDR1 and CDR2 from the germline V gene are LNHDA and SQIVND (reference sequence). V was shortened by 3 bases and J by 0 bases, with 8 bases between the two germline ends. The length of the CDR3 is 14 residues. In DNA form, the CDR3 reads TGTGCCAGTAGTATCAGGGACTTGAACACTGAAGCTTTCTTT. Amino acids: CASSIRDLNTEAFF.

The V gene is TRBV6-4, the J gene TRBJ2-1; D is possibly TRBD2 (5 bases). Trimming took off 3 bases at V and 3 bases at J, with 15 bases between the two ends. Germline assignment: CDR1 MRHNA and CDR2 SNTAGT. The CDR3 extends over 16 amino acids. CDR3 region: CASSEQIEGLYNEQFF. The CDR3 DNA follows: TGTGCCAGCAGTGAACAAATCGAAGGACTCTACAATGAGCAGTTCTTC.

The chain links TRBV19 to TRBJ2-2; the match to TRBD1 covers 12 bases. The V gene end was trimmed by 4 bases and the J gene end by 6 bases; junction bases not matched to a gene: 3. Germline V CDR1 and CDR2: LNHDA, SQIVND (reference sequence). The CDR3 loop spans 15 amino acids. The CDR3 DNA sequence: TGTGCCAGTAGTACGGGACAGGGGGCCCCCGGGGAGCTGTTTTTT. Protein: CASSTGQGAPGELFF.

The chain is built from TRBV7-2 and TRBJ1-5; 7 bases align to TRBD1. CDR1 and CDR2 (germline): SGHTA, FQGNSA. This CDR3 has 13 residues. With V trimmed by 4 bases and J by 9 bases, 6 bases remained unmatched. CDR3 bases: TGTGCCAGCAGCTGGGACAGTCCGGGGCCCCAGCATTTT. It specifies CASSWDSPGPQHF.

This sequence joins TRBV30 and TRBJ2-1, with 10 bases identical to TRBD2. This CDR3 is 15 amino acids long. Germline values: CDR1 GTSNPN, CDR2 SVGIG (reference sequence). Trimming at V came to 0 bases and at J to 8 bases, leaving 7 bases not matched to a gene. The CDR3 spells CAWSVSSGRMYEQFF. In nucleotides, the CDR3 is TGTGCCTGGAGTGTAAGTAGCGGGAGGATGTATGAGCAGTTCTTC.